The 18 T cell receptor beta chains in this list originate from one sample, sequenced in a study of T cells in Graves' hyperthyroidism and ophthalmopathy. The TCR beta CDR3 regions underwent amplification using RNA transcripts as the source. The primer set for the first-round RT-PCR of the TCR CDR3 was HTBI. TCRdb redid the calling of the multiplex PCR reads with MiXCR, one entry per CDR3 protein. The table records 600,000 to 700,000 distinct CDR3 sequences, roughly 14% of them present only once. The specimen sequenced was blood. All receptors derive from a woman aged 40 to 50 with Graves' ophthalmopathy.

The J gene is TRBJ2-2, the V gene TRBV6-2 or TRBV6-3; D ambiguous. CDR1 and CDR2 (germline): MNHEY, SVGEGT. The CDR3 loop spans 16 amino acids. V was cut by 2 bases and J by 5 bases, with 15 bases left in between. The CDR3 loop is CASSYPYGRITGELFF. DNA for the CDR3: TGTGCCAGCAGTTACCCCTATGGAAGAATAACCGGGGAGCTGTTTTTT.

This clonotype was seen more than once but under ten times. The chain links TRBV12-3 or TRBV12-4 to TRBJ1-1, with TRBD1 matching 8 bases. The trim removed 5 bases at V and 5 bases at J, leaving 7 bases unmatched. The CDR3 totals 14 residues. For the CDR3, the DNA is TGTGCCAGCAGTCACCCAGGGGGCGGGACTGAAGCTTTCTTT. It translates to CASSHPGGGTEAFF.

This clonotype appeared many times. The chain is built from TRBV6-2 or TRBV6-3 and TRBJ2-5; D is undetermined. CDR1 is MNHEY, CDR2 SVGEGT, per germline. Trimming took off 0 bases at V and 3 bases at J, with 5 bases between the two ends. The CDR3 has 13 amino acids. DNA for the CDR3: TGTGCCAGCAGTTACTCCTGGGAAGAGACCCAGTACTTC. Encoded protein: CASSYSWEETQYF.

The sample holds many counts of this clonotype. V usage is TRBV27 and J usage is TRBJ2-2; 8 nucleotides agree with TRBD1. There are 13 residues in the CDR3. V lost 6 bases, J lost 13 bases, and 10 bases stayed unmatched. The V gene's germline CDR1 is MNHEY and CDR2 SMNVEV (reference sequence). The CDR3 DNA follows: TGTGCCAGCAGGCAAGTCGGGACAGGTGCGCTGTTTTTT. Protein product: CASRQVGTGALFF.

This clonotype was seen more than once but under ten times. The V call is TRBV6-1, the J call TRBJ2-3, with unresolved D. V was pared by 8 bases and J by 1 base, with 10 bases between. The CDR3 is 13 residues long. CDR1 MNHNS and CDR2 SASEGT come from the germline V gene. This chain's CDR3 is CASPSQGTDTQYF. The CDR3 DNA is TGTGCCAGCCCTAGTCAGGGCACAGATACGCAGTATTTT.

This clonotype was counted ten times or more. The V and J genes are TRBV20-1 and TRBJ2-7; D call uncertain. Germline V gives CDR1 DFQATT, CDR2 SNEGSKA (reference sequence). The CDR3 is 13 residues long. The germline V and J ends were trimmed by 0 bases and 0 bases, with 6 bases remaining between them. CDR3 sequence: CSARDPSSYEQYF. The CDR3 DNA is TGCAGTGCTAGAGACCCTAGCTCCTACGAGCAGTACTTC.

This clonotype was found many times. The chain uses TRBV19 and TRBJ1-1; a weak D match, TRBD1 (5 bases). Germline loops: CDR1 LNHDA, CDR2 SQIVND (reference sequence). V lost 1 base and J 1 base, leaving 13 bases between the germline ends. The CDR3 length is 16 residues. In DNA form, the CDR3 reads TGTGCCAGTAGTATAGCAGGGAACAGCAGGAACACTGAAGCTTTCTTT. This sequence encodes CASSIAGNSRNTEAFF.

The chain has TRBV6-5 and TRBJ2-6, with D uncertain. The CDR3 contains 16 residues. Germline assignment: CDR1 MNHEY and CDR2 SVGAGI. V lost 0 bases and J lost 1, with 7 bases in between. CDR3 in DNA: TGTGCCAGCAGTTACTCTTGGATTTCTGGGGCCAACGTCCTGACTTTC. Translated: CASSYSWISGANVLTF.

This clonotype occurred many times. The chain combines TRBV19 with TRBJ2-7; 7 bases map to TRBD2. The CDR3 runs to 14 residues. V lost 0 bases, J lost 4 bases, and 3 bases stayed unmatched. Germline-derived CDR1 and CDR2 are LNHDA and SQIVND (reference sequence). The DNA of the CDR3 is TGTGCCAGTAGTATAGACGGGAGGCGGTACGAGCAGTACTTC. Protein: CASSIDGRRYEQYF.

The chain joins TRBV27 to TRBJ1-1; D is unresolved. Germline lookup yields CDR1 MNHEY and CDR2 SMNVEV (reference sequence). The CDR3 consists of 11 residues. The V end was cut by 8 bases, the J end by 9 bases, with 13 bases between. The DNA of the CDR3 is TGTGCCAGCTTAAGCCGCGGGAAAGCTTTCTTT. Protein sequence: CASLSRGKAFF.

This clonotype was detected ten times or more. This chain joins TRBV28 and TRBJ2-7; D perhaps matches TRBD2 (5 bases). Between the trimmed V and J ends, which lost 5 bases and 9 bases, there was a span of 11 bases. Germline lookup yields CDR1 MDHEN and CDR2 SYDVKM. The CDR3 is 11 residues long. The CDR3 loop reads CASSGELTQYF. CDR3 DNA sequence: TGTGCCAGCAGTGGGGAGCTTACGCAGTACTTC.

This clonotype was picked up many times. The V and J genes are TRBV28 and TRBJ1-2; perhaps TRBD1 as D (6 bases). V lost 2 bases to trimming and J lost 8 bases, with 21 bases between them. The CDR3 has 16 amino acids. CDR1 is MDHEN and CDR2 is SYDVKM in the germline V gene. The CDR3 reads CASSLHEQGAGEGYTF. The CDR3 DNA follows: TGTGCCAGCAGTTTACACGAACAGGGTGCTGGGGAAGGCTACACCTTC.

The genes are TRBV19 and TRBJ1-2; 7 bases align to TRBD1. The CDR3 is 11 residues long. The V gene's germline CDR1 is LNHDA and CDR2 SQIVND (reference sequence). V lost 8 bases and J lost 8; bases outside the gene matches: 5. The CDR3 reads CASSGQFGYTF. The CDR3, as DNA: TGTGCCAGTTCGGGACAGTTCGGCTACACCTTC. The full variable domain, with the rest looked up from reference TRBV19 and TRBJ1-2, is DGGITQSPKYLFRKEGQNVTLSCEQNLNHDAMYWYRQDPGQGLRLIYYSQIVNDFQKGDIAEGYSVSREKKESFPLTVTSAQKNPTAFYLCASSGQFGYTFGSGTRLTVV.

This clonotype was seen ten or more times. This chain uses TRBV6-2 or TRBV6-3 with TRBJ2-7; perhaps TRBD2 as D (6 bases). CDR1 MNHEY and CDR2 SVGEGT come from the germline V gene. The CDR3 contains 20 residues. V shed 5 bases and J shed 0 bases, with 29 bases lying between them. CDR3: CASSPPLFRTLAAFSYEQYF. In nucleotides, the CDR3 is TGTGCCAGCAGTCCCCCCCTATTCAGAACTTTAGCGGCGTTCTCCTACGAGCAGTACTTC.

Many counts were recorded for this clonotype. The chain uses TRBV19 and TRBJ2-7; 7 nucleotides match TRBD2. The germline V gene has CDR1 LNHDA and CDR2 SQIVND (reference sequence). CDR3 length: 14 amino acids. Unmatched junction bases numbered 5, after V lost 5 bases and J lost 1 base. CDR3 DNA sequence: TGTGCCAGTAGTGGCCTAGCGGCTTCCTACGAGCAGTACTTC. It yields the protein CASSGLAASYEQYF.

In its sample, this clonotype was seen a few times. This rearrangement joins TRBV2 to TRBJ2-2; D may match TRBD1 or TRBD2 (6 bases each). The germline gives CDR1 SNHLY, CDR2 FYNNEI. Trimming removed 9 bases from V and 7 bases from J, with 15 bases in between. The length of the CDR3 is 13 residues. This CDR3 is CASRRGANGELFF. In DNA form, the CDR3 reads TGTGCCAGTCGGAGGGGGGCGAACGGGGAGCTGTTTTTT.

As to this clonotype: Without the conserved terminal phenylalanine or tryptophan, this CDR3 likely stems from a read error. The V and J genes are TRBV20-1 and TRBJ2-3, with D possibly being TRBD2 (5 bases). The length of the CDR3 is 15 residues. Trimming took 6 bases from V and 0 from J, leaving 16 bases between them. Germline V gene sequence: CDR1 DFQATT, CDR2 SNEGSKA (reference sequence). The CDR3 bases are TGCAGTGCCAAAGGTGCTAGCCGAAGCACAGATACGCAGTATCTT. Its translation: CSAKGASRSTDTQYL.

This clonotype was observed many times. This may be a read error: a much more frequent sequence differs by one nucleotide. The rearrangement joins TRBV28 to TRBJ2-7; tentative D call: TRBD1 (5 bases). V was trimmed by 10 bases and J by 5 bases, leaving 15 bases between them. Germline V gene sequence: CDR1 MDHEN, CDR2 SYDVKM. The CDR3 consists of 12 residues. For the CDR3, the DNA is TGTGCCACCGAAAATCAGGGCCACGAGCAGTACTTC. Its protein product is CATENQGHEQYF. The variable domain in full, completed from reference TRBV28 and TRBJ2-7, reads DVKVTQSSRYLVKRTGEKVFLECVQDMDHENMFWYRQDPGLGLRLIYFSYDVKMKEKGDIPEGYSVSREKKERFSLILESASTNQTSMYLCATENQGHEQYFGPGTRLTVT.